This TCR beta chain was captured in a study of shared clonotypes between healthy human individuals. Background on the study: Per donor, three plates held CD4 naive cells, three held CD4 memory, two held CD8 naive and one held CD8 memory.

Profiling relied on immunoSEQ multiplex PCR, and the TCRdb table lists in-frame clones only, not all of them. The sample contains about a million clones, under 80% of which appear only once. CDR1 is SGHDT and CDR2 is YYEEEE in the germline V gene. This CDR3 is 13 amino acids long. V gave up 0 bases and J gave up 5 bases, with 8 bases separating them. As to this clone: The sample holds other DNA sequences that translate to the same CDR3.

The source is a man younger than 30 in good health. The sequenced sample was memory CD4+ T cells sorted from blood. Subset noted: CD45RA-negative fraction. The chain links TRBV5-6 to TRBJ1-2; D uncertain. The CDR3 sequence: CASSLGQNYGYTF. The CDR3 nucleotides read TGTGCCAGCAGCTTGGGTCAGAATTATGGCTACACCTTC.